This is a list of T cell receptor beta chains from one sample in a study of identical twins. TCRdb reanalysed the 5' RACE reads using MiXCR and keeps one entry per CDR3 protein. Seen here are 400,000 to 550,000 distinct CDR3 sequences, under 25% observed once, and the top ten hold 0.8% to 1%. These data were also reused for a study on T cells expressing NK-cell markers.

Sample: CD4+ T cells sorted from blood. Receptors were obtained from a woman between 18 and 29 years old in good health. The CDR3 runs from the conserved cysteine through the conserved F or W. Each record gives: clone size, J gene, D gene, V gene, CDR3 protein, CDR3 DNA. A D gene is named only where the DNA matches it firmly. Clone size is shown for a subset of rows, as once, few, many or a class of expanded clone.

clone_size: -
j_call: TRBJ1-1
d_call: TRBD1
v_call: TRBV5-6
cdr3_aa: CASSYLQGGYTEAFF
cdr3_nt: TGTGCCAGCAGCTACTTACAGGGGGGATACACTGAAGCTTTCTTT

clone_size: few
j_call: TRBJ1-4
d_call: TRBD1
v_call: TRBV2
cdr3_aa: CASSDRGLREKLFF
cdr3_nt: TGTGCCAGCAGCGACAGGGGCCTTCGGGAAAAACTGTTTTTT

clone_size: -
j_call: TRBJ1-2
d_call: TRBD1
v_call: TRBV13
cdr3_aa: CASSEGQGRSYGYTF
cdr3_nt: TGTGCCAGCAGCGAGGGACAGGGACGTTCCTATGGCTACACCTTC

clone_size: -
j_call: TRBJ2-7
d_call: -
v_call: TRBV6-4
cdr3_aa: CAPGGPYEQYF
cdr3_nt: TGTGCCCCCGGTGGACCCTACGAGCAGTACTTC

clone_size: -
j_call: TRBJ1-5
d_call: -
v_call: TRBV20-1
cdr3_aa: CSARELTGEGPQHF
cdr3_nt: TGCAGTGCTAGAGAGCTGACCGGGGAGGGACCCCAGCATTTT

clone_size: -
j_call: TRBJ2-5
d_call: TRBD2
v_call: TRBV19
cdr3_aa: CASSSGRRIQETQYF
cdr3_nt: TGTGCCAGTTCTAGCGGGAGGAGGATTCAAGAGACCCAGTACTTC

clone_size: -
j_call: TRBJ2-3
d_call: TRBD2
v_call: TRBV15
cdr3_aa: CATSRERLATFTDTQYF
cdr3_nt: TGTGCCACCAGCAGAGAGAGACTAGCCACCTTCACAGATACGCAGTATTTT

clone_size: -
j_call: TRBJ2-7
d_call: TRBD2
v_call: TRBV12-3/TRBV12-4
cdr3_aa: CASTQGLAGRGEQYF
cdr3_nt: TGTGCCAGCACCCAGGGACTAGCGGGCCGCGGGGAGCAGTACTTC

clone_size: -
j_call: TRBJ2-3
d_call: -
v_call: TRBV20-1
cdr3_aa: CSARGGGTGTLVTQYF
cdr3_nt: TGCAGTGCTAGAGGTGGGGGGACGGGAACCTTGGTTACGCAGTATTTT

clone_size: few
j_call: TRBJ2-5
d_call: TRBD2
v_call: TRBV9
cdr3_aa: CASSVAPGGYQETQYF
cdr3_nt: TGTGCCAGCAGCGTAGCTCCGGGGGGGTACCAAGAGACCCAGTACTTC

clone_size: few
j_call: TRBJ2-7
d_call: -
v_call: TRBV10-3
cdr3_aa: CAISEGGGSGEQYF
cdr3_nt: TGTGCCATCAGTGAGGGGGGCGGGAGTGGCGAGCAGTACTTC

clone_size: -
j_call: TRBJ2-2
d_call: -
v_call: TRBV9
cdr3_aa: CASSPGSLTGELFF
cdr3_nt: TGTGCCAGCAGCCCGGGCTCCCTCACCGGGGAGCTGTTTTTT